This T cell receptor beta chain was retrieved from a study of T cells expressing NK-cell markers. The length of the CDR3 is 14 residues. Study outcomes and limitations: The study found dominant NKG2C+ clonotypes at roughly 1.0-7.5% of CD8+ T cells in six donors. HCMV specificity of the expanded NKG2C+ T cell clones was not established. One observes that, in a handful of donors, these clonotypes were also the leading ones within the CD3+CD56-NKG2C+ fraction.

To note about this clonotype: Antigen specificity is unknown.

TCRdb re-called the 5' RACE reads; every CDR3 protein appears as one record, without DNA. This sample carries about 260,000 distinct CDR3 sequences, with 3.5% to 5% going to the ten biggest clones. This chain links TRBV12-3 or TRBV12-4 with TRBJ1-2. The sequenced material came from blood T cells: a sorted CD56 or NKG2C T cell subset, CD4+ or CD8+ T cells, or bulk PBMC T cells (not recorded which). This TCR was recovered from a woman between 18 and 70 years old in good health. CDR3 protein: CASTSIRGNYGYTF.